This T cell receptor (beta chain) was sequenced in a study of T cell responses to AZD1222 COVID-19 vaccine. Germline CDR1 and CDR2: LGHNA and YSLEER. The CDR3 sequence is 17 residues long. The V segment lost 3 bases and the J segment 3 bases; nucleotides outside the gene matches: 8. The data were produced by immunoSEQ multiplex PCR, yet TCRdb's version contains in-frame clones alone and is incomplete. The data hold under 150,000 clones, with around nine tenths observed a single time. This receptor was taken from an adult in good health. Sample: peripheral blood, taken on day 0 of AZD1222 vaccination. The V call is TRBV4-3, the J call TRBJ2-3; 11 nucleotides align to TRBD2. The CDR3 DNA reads TGCGCCAGCAGCCATCTAATAGCGGGAGGGCCGACAGATACGCAGTATTTT. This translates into CASSHLIAGGPTDTQYF.